Listed below are T cell receptor beta chains from one sample, sequenced in a study of identical twins. TCRdb recomputed calls from the 5' RACE reads with MiXCR, one row per CDR3 protein. The sample consists of roughly 720,000 distinct CDR3 sequences, 15% to 20% of them appearing once. This same sample was also taken into another study, of T cells expressing NK-cell markers.

The sequencing sample was made of PBMCs. These receptor sequences come from a woman aged 18-29 years in good health. Both conserved end residues are part of each CDR3. A D gene is named only where the DNA matches it firmly. The listing skips clone size in some rows; elsewhere it reads once, few, many or a size class.

-	TRBJ2-3	TRBV30	-	CAWSTGGDTDTQYF	TGTGCCTGGAGTACCGGGGGAGACACAGATACGCAGTATTTT
few	TRBJ2-1	TRBV29-1	TRBD1	CSVVLWGQGADEQFF	TGCAGCGTTGTTCTGTGGGGACAGGGGGCTGATGAGCAGTTCTTC
many	TRBJ2-7	TRBV7-8	-	CASSLARTPYEQYF	TGTGCCAGCAGCTTAGCCCGGACACCCTACGAGCAGTACTTC
few	TRBJ2-7	TRBV7-2	-	CASSFHPGPYEQYF	TGTGCCAGCAGCTTTCATCCGGGTCCCTACGAGCAGTACTTC
-	TRBJ2-1	TRBV11-2	-	CASSLGTRVYNEQFF	TGTGCCAGCAGCTTAGGAACTAGGGTCTACAATGAGCAGTTCTTC
-	TRBJ2-5	TRBV7-9	-	CASSTRAGETQYF	TGTGCCAGCAGCACCAGGGCGGGGGAGACCCAGTACTTC
many	TRBJ2-1	TRBV7-9	TRBD2	CASSELAGVAYNEQFF	TGTGCCAGCAGCGAACTAGCGGGAGTAGCCTACAATGAGCAGTTCTTC
-	TRBJ2-5	TRBV12-5	-	CASGLDQTQYF	TGTGCTAGTGGTTTGGACCAAACCCAGTACTTC
many	TRBJ1-2	TRBV12-3/TRBV12-4	TRBD1	CASSGQGYGYTF	TGTGCCAGCAGTGGACAGGGGTATGGCTACACCTTC
few	TRBJ1-1	TRBV12-3/TRBV12-4	-	CASSFGYRNTEAFF	TGTGCCAGCAGTTTCGGCTACCGAAACACTGAAGCTTTCTTT
few	TRBJ2-5	TRBV7-9	-	CASSSKAFQETQYF	TGTGCCAGCAGCTCCAAAGCTTTTCAAGAGACCCAGTACTTC
few	TRBJ2-7	TRBV20-1	-	CSASGVGDRDYEQYF	TGCAGTGCTAGTGGTGTTGGGGACCGTGACTACGAGCAGTACTTC
few	TRBJ2-1	TRBV5-1	TRBD2	CASSSGLAGMRAHNEQFF	TGCGCCAGCAGCTCCGGACTAGCGGGGATGAGGGCCCACAATGAGCAGTTCTTC
many	TRBJ2-1	TRBV7-9	-	CASSTPNYYSYNEQFF	TGTGCCAGCAGCACTCCGAACTATTACTCCTACAATGAGCAGTTCTTC
many	TRBJ2-1	TRBV24-1	-	CATSSSNNEQFF	TGTGCCACCAGTTCTTCAAACAATGAGCAGTTCTTC
few	TRBJ1-2	TRBV12-3/TRBV12-4	-	CASIRPRETNYGYTF	TGTGCCAGCATCCGCCCCAGGGAAACTAACTATGGCTACACCTTC
-	TRBJ2-1	TRBV12-3/TRBV12-4	TRBD2	CASNTLAGYNEQFF	TGTGCCAGCAACACCCTAGCGGGCTACAATGAGCAGTTCTTC
-	TRBJ1-2	TRBV12-3/TRBV12-4	-	CASTPFRNYGYTF	TGTGCCAGCACCCCGTTCAGGAACTATGGCTACACCTTC
few	TRBJ2-1	TRBV7-9	TRBD1	CASRASTGFHRQFF	TGTGCCAGCAGGGCATCGACAGGGTTCCATAGGCAGTTCTTC
-	TRBJ1-5	TRBV19	-	CASSPGRLYSNQPQHF	TGTGCCAGTAGTCCCGGTCGGCTCTATAGCAATCAGCCCCAGCATTTT
few	TRBJ2-1	TRBV6-5	TRBD2	CASSYGTSGGALLRQFF	TGTGCCAGCAGCTACGGGACTAGCGGGGGGGCCCTGTTGCGGCAGTTCTTC
-	TRBJ2-5	TRBV18	-	CASSPHPDAETQYF	TGTGCCAGCTCACCTCACCCGGACGCAGAGACCCAGTACTTC